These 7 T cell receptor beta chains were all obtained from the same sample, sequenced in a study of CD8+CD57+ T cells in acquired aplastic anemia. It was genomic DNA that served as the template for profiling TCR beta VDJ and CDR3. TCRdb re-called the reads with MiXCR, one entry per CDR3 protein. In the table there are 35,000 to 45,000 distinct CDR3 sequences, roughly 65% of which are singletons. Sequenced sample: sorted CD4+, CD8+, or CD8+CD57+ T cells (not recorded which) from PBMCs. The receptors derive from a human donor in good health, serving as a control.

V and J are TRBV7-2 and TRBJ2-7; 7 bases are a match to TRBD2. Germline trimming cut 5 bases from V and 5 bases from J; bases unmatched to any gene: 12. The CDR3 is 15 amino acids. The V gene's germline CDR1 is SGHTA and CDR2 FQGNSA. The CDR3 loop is CASSPRGAGLHEQYF. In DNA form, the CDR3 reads TGTGCCAGCAGCCCCCGAGGAGCGGGGCTCCACGAGCAGTACTTC.

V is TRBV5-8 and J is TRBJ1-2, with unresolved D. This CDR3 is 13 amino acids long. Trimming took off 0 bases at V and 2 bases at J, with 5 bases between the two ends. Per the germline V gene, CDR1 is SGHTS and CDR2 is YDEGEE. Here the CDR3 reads CASSLALNYGYTF. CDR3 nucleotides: TGTGCCAGCAGCTTGGCACTCAACTATGGCTACACCTTC. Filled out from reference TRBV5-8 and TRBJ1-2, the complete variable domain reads EAGVTQSPTHLIKTRGQQATLRCSPISGHTSVYWYQQALGLGLQFLLWYDEGEERNRGNFPPRFSGRQFPNYSSELNVNALELEDSALYLCASSLALNYGYTFGSGTRLTVV.

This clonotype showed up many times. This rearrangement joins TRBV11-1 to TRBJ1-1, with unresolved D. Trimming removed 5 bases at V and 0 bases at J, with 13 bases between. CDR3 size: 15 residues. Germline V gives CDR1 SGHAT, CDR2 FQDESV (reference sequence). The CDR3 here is CASSPRWGMNTEAFF. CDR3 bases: TGTGCCAGCAGCCCACGATGGGGTATGAACACTGAAGCTTTCTTT.

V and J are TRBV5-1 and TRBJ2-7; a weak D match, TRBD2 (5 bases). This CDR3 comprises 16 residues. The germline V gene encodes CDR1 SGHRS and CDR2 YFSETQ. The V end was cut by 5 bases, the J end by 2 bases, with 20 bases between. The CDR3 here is CASRTGGFGFTYEQYV. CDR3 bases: TGCGCCAGCAGGACCGGCGGGTTTGGATTCACCTACGAGCAGTACGTC.

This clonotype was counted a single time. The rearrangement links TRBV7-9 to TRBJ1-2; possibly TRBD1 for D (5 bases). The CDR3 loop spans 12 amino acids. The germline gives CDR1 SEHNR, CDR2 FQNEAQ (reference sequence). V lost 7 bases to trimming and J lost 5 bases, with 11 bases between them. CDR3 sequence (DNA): TGTGCCAGCACGGGGGACTGGTATGGCTACACCTTC. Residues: CASTGDWYGYTF.

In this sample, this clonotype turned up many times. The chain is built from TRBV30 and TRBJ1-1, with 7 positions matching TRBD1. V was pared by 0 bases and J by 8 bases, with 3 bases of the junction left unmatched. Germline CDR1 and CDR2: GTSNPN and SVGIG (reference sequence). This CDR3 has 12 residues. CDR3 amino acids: CAWSVQGMEAFF. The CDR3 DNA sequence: TGTGCCTGGAGTGTACAGGGGATGGAAGCTTTCTTT.

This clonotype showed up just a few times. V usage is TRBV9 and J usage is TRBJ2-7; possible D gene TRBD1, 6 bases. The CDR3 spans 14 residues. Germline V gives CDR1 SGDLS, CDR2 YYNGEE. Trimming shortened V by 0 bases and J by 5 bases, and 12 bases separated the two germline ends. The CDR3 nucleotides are TGTGCCAGCAGCGTAGACGGCAGGGGCGACGAGCAGTACTTC. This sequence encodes CASSVDGRGDEQYF. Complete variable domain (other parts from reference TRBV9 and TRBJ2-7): DSGVTQTPKHLITATGQRVTLRCSPRSGDLSVYWYQQSLDQGLQFLIQYYNGEERAKGNILERFSAQQFPDLHSELNLSSLELGDSALYFCASSVDGRGDEQYFGPGTRLTVT.